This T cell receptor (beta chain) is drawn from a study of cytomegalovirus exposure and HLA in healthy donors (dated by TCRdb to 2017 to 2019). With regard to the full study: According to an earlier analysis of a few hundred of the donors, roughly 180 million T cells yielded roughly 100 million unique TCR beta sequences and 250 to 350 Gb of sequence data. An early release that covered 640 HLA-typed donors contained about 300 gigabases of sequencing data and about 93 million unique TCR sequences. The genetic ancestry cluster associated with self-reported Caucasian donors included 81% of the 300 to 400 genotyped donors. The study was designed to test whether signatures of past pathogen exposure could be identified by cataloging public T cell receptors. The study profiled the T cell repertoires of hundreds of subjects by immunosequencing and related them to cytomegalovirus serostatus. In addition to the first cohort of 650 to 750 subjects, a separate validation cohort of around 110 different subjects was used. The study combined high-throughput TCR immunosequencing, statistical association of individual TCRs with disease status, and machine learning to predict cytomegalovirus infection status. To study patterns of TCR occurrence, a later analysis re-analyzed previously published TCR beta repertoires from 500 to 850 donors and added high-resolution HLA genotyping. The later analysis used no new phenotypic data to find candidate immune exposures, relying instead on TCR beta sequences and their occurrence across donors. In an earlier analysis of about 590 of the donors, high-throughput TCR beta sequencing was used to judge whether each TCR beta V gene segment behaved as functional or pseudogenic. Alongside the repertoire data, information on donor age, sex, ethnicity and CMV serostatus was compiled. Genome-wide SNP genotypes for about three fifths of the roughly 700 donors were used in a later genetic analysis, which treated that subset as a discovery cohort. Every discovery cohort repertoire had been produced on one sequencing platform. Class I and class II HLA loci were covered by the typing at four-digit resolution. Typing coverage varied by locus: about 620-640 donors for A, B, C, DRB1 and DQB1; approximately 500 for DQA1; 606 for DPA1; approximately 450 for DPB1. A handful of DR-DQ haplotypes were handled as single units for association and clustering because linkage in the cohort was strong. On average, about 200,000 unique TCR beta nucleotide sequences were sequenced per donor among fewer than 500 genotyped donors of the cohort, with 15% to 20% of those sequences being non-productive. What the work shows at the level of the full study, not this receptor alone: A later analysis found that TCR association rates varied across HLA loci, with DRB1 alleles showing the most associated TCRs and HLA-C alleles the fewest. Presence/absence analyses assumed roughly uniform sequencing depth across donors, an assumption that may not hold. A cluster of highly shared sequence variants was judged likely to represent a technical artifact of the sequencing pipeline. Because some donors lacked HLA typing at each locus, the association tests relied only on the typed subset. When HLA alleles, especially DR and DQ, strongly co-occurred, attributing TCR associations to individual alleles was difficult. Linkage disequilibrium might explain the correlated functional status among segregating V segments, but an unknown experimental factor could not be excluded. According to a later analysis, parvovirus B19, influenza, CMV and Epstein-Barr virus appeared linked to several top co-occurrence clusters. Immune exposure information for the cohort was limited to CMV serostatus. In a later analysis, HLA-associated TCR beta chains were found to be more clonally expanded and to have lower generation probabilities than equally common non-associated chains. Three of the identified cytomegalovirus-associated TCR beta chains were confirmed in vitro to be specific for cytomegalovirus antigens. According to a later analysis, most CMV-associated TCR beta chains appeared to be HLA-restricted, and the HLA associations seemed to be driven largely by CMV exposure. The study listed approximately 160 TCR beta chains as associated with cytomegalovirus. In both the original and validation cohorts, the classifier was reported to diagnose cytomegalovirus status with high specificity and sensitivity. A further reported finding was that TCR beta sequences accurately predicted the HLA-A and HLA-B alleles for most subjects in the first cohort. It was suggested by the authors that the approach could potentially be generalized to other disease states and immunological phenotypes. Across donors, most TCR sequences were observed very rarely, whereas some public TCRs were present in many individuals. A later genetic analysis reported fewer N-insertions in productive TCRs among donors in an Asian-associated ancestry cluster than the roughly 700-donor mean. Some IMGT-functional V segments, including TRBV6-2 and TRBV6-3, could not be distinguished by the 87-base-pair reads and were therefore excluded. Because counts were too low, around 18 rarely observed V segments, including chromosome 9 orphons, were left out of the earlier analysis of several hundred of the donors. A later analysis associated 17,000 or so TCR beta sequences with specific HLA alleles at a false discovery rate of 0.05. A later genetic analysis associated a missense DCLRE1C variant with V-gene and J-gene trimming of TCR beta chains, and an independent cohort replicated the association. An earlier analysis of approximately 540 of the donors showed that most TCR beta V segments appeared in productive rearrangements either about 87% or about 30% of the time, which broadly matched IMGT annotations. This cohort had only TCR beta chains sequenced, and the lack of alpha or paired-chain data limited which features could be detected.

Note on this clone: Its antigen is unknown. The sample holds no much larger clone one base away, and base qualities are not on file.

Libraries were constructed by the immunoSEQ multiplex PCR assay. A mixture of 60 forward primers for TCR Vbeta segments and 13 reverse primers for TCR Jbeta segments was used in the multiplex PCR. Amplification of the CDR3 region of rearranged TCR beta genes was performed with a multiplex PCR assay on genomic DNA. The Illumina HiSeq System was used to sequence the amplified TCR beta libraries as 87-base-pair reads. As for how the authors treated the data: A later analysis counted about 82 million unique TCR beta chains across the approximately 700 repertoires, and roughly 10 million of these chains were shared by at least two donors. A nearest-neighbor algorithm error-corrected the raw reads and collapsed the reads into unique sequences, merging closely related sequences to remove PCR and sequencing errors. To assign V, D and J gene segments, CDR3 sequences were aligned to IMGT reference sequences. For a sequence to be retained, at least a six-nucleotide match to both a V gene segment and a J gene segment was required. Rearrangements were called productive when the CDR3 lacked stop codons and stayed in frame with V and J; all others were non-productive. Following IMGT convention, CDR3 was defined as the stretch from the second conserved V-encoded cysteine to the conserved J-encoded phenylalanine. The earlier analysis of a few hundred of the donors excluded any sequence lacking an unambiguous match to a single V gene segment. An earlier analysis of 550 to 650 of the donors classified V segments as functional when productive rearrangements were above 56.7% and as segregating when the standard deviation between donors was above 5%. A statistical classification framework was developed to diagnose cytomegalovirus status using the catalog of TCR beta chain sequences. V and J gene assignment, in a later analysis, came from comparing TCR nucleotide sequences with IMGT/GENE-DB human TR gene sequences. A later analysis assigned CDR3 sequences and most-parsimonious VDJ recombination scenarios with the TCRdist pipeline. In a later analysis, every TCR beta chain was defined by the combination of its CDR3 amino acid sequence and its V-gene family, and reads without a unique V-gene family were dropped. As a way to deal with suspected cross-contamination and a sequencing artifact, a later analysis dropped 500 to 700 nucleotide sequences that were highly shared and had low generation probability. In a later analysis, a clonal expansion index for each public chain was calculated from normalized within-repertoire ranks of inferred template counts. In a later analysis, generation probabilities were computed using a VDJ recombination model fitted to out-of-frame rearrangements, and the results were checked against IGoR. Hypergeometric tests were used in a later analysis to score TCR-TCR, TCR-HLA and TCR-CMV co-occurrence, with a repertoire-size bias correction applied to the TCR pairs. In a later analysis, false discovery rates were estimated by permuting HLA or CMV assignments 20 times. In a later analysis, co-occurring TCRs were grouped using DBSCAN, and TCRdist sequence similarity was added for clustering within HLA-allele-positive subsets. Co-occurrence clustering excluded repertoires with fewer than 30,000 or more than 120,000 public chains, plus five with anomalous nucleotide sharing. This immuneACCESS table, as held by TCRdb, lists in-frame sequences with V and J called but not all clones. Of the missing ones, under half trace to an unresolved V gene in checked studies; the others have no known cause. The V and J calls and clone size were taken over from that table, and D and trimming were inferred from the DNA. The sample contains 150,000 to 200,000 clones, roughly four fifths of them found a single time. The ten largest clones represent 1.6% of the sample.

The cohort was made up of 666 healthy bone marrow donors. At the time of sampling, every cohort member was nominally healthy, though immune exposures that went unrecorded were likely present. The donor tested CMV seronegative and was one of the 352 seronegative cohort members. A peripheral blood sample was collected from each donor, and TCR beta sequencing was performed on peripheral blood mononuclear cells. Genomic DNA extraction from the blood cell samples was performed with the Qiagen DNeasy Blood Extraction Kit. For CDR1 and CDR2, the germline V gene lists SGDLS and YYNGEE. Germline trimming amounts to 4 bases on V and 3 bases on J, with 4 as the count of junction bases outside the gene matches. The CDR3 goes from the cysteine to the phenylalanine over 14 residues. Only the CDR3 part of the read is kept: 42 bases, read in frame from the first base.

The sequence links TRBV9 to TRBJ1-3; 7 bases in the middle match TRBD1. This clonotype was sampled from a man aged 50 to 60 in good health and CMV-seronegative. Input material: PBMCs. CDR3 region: CASSPDRFGNTIYF. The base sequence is TGTGCCAGCAGCCCGGACAGGTTTGGAAACACCATATATTTT.